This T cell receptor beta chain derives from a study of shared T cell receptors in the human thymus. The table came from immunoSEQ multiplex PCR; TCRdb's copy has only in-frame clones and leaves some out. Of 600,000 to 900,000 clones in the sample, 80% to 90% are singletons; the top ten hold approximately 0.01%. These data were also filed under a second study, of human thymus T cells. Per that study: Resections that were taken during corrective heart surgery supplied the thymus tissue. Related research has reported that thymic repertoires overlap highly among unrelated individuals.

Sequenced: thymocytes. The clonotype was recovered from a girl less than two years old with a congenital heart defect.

The CDR3, as DNA: TGTGCCAGCAGCGTAGGGAGCGGGGGGACCTCCGGGGAGCTGTTTTTT. Amino acids: CASSVGSGGTSGELFF. The genes are TRBV9 and TRBJ2-2; TRBD2 agrees at 9 bases. Per the germline V gene, CDR1 is SGDLS and CDR2 is YYNGEE. J lost 6 bases, V lost 0 bases, and 6 bases had no gene match. The length of the CDR3 is 16 residues.